This T cell receptor (beta chain) appears in the sequencing data of a study of cytomegalovirus exposure and HLA in healthy donors. Study results and caveats: Being indistinguishable, some V segments were excluded, TRBV6-2 and TRBV6-3 among them. In an earlier analysis, about 87% or about 30%: the productive usage of most TCR beta V segments.

Per germline, CDR1 KGHSH and CDR2 LQKENI. The CDR3 length is 15 residues. The V gene end was trimmed by 5 bases and the J gene end by 1 base; junction bases not matched to a gene: 7. This clone was detected only once. Its antigen is as yet unknown. PCR employed 60 Vbeta and 13 Jbeta primers. The assay was immunoSEQ multiplex PCR, and TCRdb's table has in-frame clones only and misses some. The data contain under 200,000 clones, around 76% of them singletons. The donors were healthy bone marrow donors. Sequencing used PBMCs. The source is a girl under 18 in good health and CMV-seropositive. This chain uses TRBV18 with TRBJ1-1, with 7 bases that match TRBD1. The CDR3 DNA reads TGTGCCAGCTCATTCTACCGGGACAGGAACACTGAAGCTTTCTTT. Protein sequence: CASSFYRDRNTEAFF.